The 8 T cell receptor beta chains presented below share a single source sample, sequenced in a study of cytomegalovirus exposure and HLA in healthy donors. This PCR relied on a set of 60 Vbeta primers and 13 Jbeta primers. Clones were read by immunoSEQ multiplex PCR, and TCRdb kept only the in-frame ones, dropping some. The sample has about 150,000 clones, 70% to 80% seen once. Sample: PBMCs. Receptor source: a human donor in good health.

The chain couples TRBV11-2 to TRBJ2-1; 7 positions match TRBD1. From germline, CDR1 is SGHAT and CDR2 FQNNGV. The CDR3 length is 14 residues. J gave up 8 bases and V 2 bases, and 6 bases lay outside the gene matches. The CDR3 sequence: CASSLRDRAHEQFF. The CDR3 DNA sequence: TGTGCCAGCAGCTTACGAGACAGGGCCCATGAGCAGTTCTTC. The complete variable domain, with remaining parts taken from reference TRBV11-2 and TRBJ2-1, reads EAGVAQSPRYKIIEKRQSVAFWCNPISGHATLYWYQQILGQGPKLLIQFQNNGVVDDSQLPKDRFSAERLKGVDSTLKIQPAKLEDSAVYLCASSLRDRAHEQFFGPGTRLTVL.

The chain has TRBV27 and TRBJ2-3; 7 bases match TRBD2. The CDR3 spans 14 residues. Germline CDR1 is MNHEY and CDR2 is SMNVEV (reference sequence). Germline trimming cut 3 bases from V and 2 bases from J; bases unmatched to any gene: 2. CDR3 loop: CASSLAGATDTQYF. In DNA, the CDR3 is TGTGCCAGCAGTTTGGCGGGAGCCACAGATACGCAGTATTTT.

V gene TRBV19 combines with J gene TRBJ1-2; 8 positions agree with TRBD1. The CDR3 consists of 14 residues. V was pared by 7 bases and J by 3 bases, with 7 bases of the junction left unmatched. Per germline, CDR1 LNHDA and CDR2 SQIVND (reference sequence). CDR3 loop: CASKGRGLYYGYTF. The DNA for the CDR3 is TGTGCCAGTAAGGGCAGGGGGCTTTACTATGGCTACACCTTC.

The chain's CDR3 is CASKSGGSTDTQYF. Written as DNA, the CDR3 is TGTGCCAGTAAATCGGGCGGGAGCACAGATACGCAGTATTTT. The chain recombines TRBV27 with TRBJ2-3, with D possibly matching TRBD2 (5 bases). The CDR3 covers 14 residues. The ends were cut back, 9 bases at V and 0 bases at J, with 13 bases in the middle. Looked up from germline, CDR1 is MNHEY and CDR2 is SMNVEV (reference sequence).

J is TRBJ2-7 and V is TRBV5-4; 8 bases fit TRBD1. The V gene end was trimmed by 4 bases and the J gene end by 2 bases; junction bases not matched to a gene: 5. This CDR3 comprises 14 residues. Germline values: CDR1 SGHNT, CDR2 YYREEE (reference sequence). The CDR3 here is CASSPGQETYEQYF. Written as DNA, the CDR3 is TGTGCCAGCAGCCCGGGACAGGAAACCTACGAGCAGTACTTC.

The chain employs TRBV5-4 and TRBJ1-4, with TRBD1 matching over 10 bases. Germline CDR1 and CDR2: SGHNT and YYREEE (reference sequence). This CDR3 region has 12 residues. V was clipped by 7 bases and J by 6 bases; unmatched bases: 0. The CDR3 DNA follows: TGTGCCAGCGGGACAGGGGATGAAAAACTGTTTTTT. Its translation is CASGTGDEKLFF. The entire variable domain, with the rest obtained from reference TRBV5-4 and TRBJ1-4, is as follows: ETGVTQSPTHLIKTRGQQVTLRCSSQSGHNTVSWYQQALGQGPQFIFQYYREEENGRGNFPPRFSGLQFPNYSSELNVNALELDDSALYLCASGTGDEKLFFGSGTQLSVL.

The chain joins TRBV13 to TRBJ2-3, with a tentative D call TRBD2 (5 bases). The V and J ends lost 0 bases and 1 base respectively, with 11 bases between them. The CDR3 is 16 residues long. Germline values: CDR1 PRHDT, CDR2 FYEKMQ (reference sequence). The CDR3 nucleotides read TGTGCCAGCAGCTTAGGGTCCGGGATGGGCACAGATACGCAGTATTTT. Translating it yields CASSLGSGMGTDTQYF.

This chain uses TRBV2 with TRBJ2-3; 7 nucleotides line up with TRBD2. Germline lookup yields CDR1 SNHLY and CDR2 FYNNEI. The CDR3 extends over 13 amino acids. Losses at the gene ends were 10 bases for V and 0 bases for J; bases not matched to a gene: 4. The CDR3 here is CATGRGSTDTQYF. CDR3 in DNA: TGTGCCACTGGGCGGGGGAGCACAGATACGCAGTATTTT.